This is a list of T cell receptor beta chains from one sample in a study of neurological immune-mediated disorders. From the 5' RACE reads, TCRdb called clonotypes with MiXCR, one entry per CDR3 protein. The sample records about 50,000 distinct CDR3 sequences, 9% to 10% being singletons. Sequencing was carried out using PBMCs. The receptors here all came from a middle-aged woman in good health. Each CDR3 is given with its conserved first and last residue. The D gene is left open where the match is weak. For some rows the clone size is stated as once, few or many, or as a class when expanded; others skip it.

D gene: .; clone size: many; J gene: TRBJ1-5; V gene: TRBV7-2; CDR3 DNA: TGTGCCAGCAGCCCGTACAACGAGCCCCAGCATTTT; CDR3 protein: CASSPYNEPQHF
D gene: TRBD1; clone size: many; J gene: TRBJ2-2; V gene: TRBV27; CDR3 DNA: TGTGCCAGCAGCTATACAGGGGGCATAGGGTCCGGGGAGCTGTTTTTT; CDR3 protein: CASSYTGGIGSGELFF
D gene: TRBD1; clone size: many; J gene: TRBJ2-7; V gene: TRBV10-3; CDR3 DNA: TGTGCCACCCTGGGGACAGGTTCCTACGAGCAGTACTTC; CDR3 protein: CATLGTGSYEQYF
D gene: TRBD2; clone size: .; J gene: TRBJ2-1; V gene: TRBV6-5; CDR3 DNA: TGTGCCAGCAGTTACGGACTAGCGGACGTCGAACGGTTCTTC; CDR3 protein: CASSYGLADVERFF
D gene: .; clone size: medium-sized; J gene: TRBJ1-4; V gene: TRBV9; CDR3 DNA: TGTGCCAGCAGCGCCGGGGAGCCGACTAATGAAAAACTGTTTTTT; CDR3 protein: CASSAGEPTNEKLFF
D gene: .; clone size: .; J gene: TRBJ2-2; V gene: TRBV27; CDR3 DNA: TGTGCCAGCAGTTTATCCTCCCACACCGGGGAGCTGTTTTTT; CDR3 protein: CASSLSSHTGELFF
D gene: TRBD2; clone size: many; J gene: TRBJ2-5; V gene: TRBV6-2/TRBV6-3; CDR3 DNA: TGTGCCAGCAGTTACGGGACTAGCGATCAAGAGACCCAGTACTTC; CDR3 protein: CASSYGTSDQETQYF
D gene: .; clone size: many; J gene: TRBJ2-7; V gene: TRBV20-1; CDR3 DNA: TGCAGTGCTAGGAGATTAGACGGATCCTACGAGCAGTACTTC; CDR3 protein: CSARRLDGSYEQYF
D gene: TRBD2; clone size: many; J gene: TRBJ2-5; V gene: TRBV20-1; CDR3 DNA: TGCAGTGCTATGACTAGCGGGGTATGGGAGACCCAGTACTTC; CDR3 protein: CSAMTSGVWETQYF
D gene: .; clone size: many; J gene: TRBJ2-7; V gene: TRBV2; CDR3 DNA: TGTGCCAGCAGTGTGGTAGGGGGCTACGAGCAGTACTTC; CDR3 protein: CASSVVGGYEQYF
D gene: .; clone size: many; J gene: TRBJ1-3; V gene: TRBV7-8; CDR3 DNA: TGTGCCAGCAGCTTGCGGGGAGCGATCCGAAACACCATATATTTT; CDR3 protein: CASSLRGAIRNTIYF
D gene: .; clone size: many; J gene: TRBJ2-1; V gene: TRBV11-3; CDR3 DNA: TGTGCCAGCAGCCAAAAAAGCAACTCCTACAATGAGCAGTTCTTC; CDR3 protein: CASSQKSNSYNEQFF
D gene: .; clone size: many; J gene: TRBJ1-2; V gene: TRBV3-1; CDR3 DNA: TGTGCCAGCAGCCCTCCGACCCGGGCCCATGGCTACACCTTC; CDR3 protein: CASSPPTRAHGYTF
D gene: .; clone size: many; J gene: TRBJ1-6; V gene: TRBV7-3; CDR3 DNA: TGTGCCAGCAGCCCCATAGGGGGGTCTGTCCTCCACTTT; CDR3 protein: CASSPIGGSVLHF
D gene: .; clone size: many; J gene: TRBJ2-2; V gene: TRBV5-1; CDR3 DNA: TGCGCCAGCACCTCGGGAGTGAGGGACACCGGGGAGCTGTTTTTT; CDR3 protein: CASTSGVRDTGELFF
D gene: .; clone size: many; J gene: TRBJ2-2; V gene: TRBV6-2/TRBV6-3; CDR3 DNA: TGTGCCAGCAGTCGCCTCCGCAGGTTAAACACCGGGGAGCTGTTTTTT; CDR3 protein: CASSRLRRLNTGELFF
D gene: .; clone size: few; J gene: TRBJ1-1; V gene: TRBV4-2; CDR3 DNA: TGTGCCAGCAGCCAATTGATGCAGGGGAACACTGAAGCTTTCTTT; CDR3 protein: CASSQLMQGNTEAFF
D gene: .; clone size: few; J gene: TRBJ1-1; V gene: TRBV11-2; CDR3 DNA: TGTGCCAGCAGCCCGCGCGCTCCAAGGCGCATGAACACTGAAGCTTTCTTT; CDR3 protein: CASSPRAPRRMNTEAFF
D gene: TRBD2; clone size: many; J gene: TRBJ2-5; V gene: TRBV14; CDR3 DNA: TGTGCCAGCAGCCAAGGACTAGCATTTCTGAGGGAGACCCAGTACTTC; CDR3 protein: CASSQGLAFLRETQYF
D gene: TRBD2; clone size: many; J gene: TRBJ2-2; V gene: TRBV20-1; CDR3 DNA: TGCAGTGCTCGCGGGGGGTTAAACACCGGGGAGCTGTTTTTT; CDR3 protein: CSARGGLNTGELFF
D gene: .; clone size: many; J gene: TRBJ1-4; V gene: TRBV5-8; CDR3 DNA: TGTGCCAGCAGCTTGAGGAGGGCTTCAACTAATGAAAAACTGTTTTTT; CDR3 protein: CASSLRRASTNEKLFF
D gene: .; clone size: many; J gene: TRBJ2-3; V gene: TRBV20-1; CDR3 DNA: TGCAGTGCGGAAGCGGTGAGCACAGATACGCAGTATTTT; CDR3 protein: CSAEAVSTDTQYF